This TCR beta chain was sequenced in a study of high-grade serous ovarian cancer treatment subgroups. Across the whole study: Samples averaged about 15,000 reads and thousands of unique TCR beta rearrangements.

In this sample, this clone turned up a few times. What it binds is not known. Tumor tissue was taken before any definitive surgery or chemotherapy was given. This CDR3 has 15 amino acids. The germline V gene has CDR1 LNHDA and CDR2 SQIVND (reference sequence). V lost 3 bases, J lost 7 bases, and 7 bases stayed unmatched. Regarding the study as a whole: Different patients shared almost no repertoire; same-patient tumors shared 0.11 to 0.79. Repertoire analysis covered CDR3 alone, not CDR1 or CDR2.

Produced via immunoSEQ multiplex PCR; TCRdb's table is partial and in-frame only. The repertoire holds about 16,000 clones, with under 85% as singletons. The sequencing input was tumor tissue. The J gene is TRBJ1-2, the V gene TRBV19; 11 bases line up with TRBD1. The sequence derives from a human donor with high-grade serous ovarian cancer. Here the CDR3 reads CASSIPGQGAAGYTF. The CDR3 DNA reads TGTGCCAGTAGTATCCCCGGACAGGGGGCGGCTGGCTACACCTTC.